Listed here are 30 T cell receptor beta chains from one sample, sequenced in a study of blood T cell repertoires in COVID-19. Profiled with immunoSEQ multiplex PCR; TCRdb holds only in-frame clones, not every one. The table records some 16,000 clones, 90% to 95% of them present only once. Sequencing was performed on peripheral blood. These receptors all come from a human donor in a cohort sampled during active COVID-19.

CDR3 loop: CAIRDPGQGKNEQFF. The CDR3 DNA reads TGTGCCATCAGAGACCCGGGACAGGGTAAAAATGAGCAGTTCTTC. The rearrangement joins TRBV10-3 to TRBJ2-1, with 9 bases that match TRBD1. The CDR3 is 15 amino acids. The trim removed 6 bases at V and 7 bases at J, leaving 10 bases unmatched. Germline lookup yields CDR1 ENHRY and CDR2 SYGVKD.

The gene calls are TRBV4-1 and TRBJ2-7; tentatively, D is TRBD2 (5 bases). Germline V gene lookup returns CDR1 MGHRA and CDR2 YSYEKL. Trimming left V 3 bases short and J 4 bases short, with 13 bases between. There are 14 residues in the CDR3. The CDR3 sequence: CASSHGVGGYEQYF. CDR3 DNA: TGCGCCAGCAGCCACGGTGTTGGCGGGTACGAGCAGTACTTC.

The gene calls are TRBV7-9 and TRBJ2-7; D not certain. Per germline, CDR1 SEHNR and CDR2 FQNEAQ (reference sequence). With 5 bases removed from V and 5 bases from J, the gap between germline ends came to 13 bases. The length of the CDR3 is 13 residues. CDR3 residues: CASSTAVFHEQYF. The CDR3 DNA reads as TGTGCCAGCAGCACCGCAGTTTTCCACGAGCAGTACTTC.

The chain carries TRBV6-1 and TRBJ1-2, with D maybe TRBD1 (6 bases). Trimming took 1 base from V and 4 from J, leaving 19 bases between them. The CDR3 length is 17 residues. The germline V gene has CDR1 MNHNS and CDR2 SASEGT. DNA of the CDR3: TGTGCCAGCAGTGAAGAGCACGGAACAGGGAAGGGCTATGGCTACACCTTC. It translates to CASSEEHGTGKGYGYTF.

The chain carries TRBV10-1 and TRBJ2-1; 8 bases line up with TRBD1. The CDR3 spans 17 residues. The J segment lost 0 bases and the V segment lost 0 bases, leaving 4 bases of the junction unmatched. Germline V gene sequence: CDR1 WNHNN, CDR2 SYGVQD (reference sequence). The CDR3 coding sequence is TGCGCCAGCAGTGAGTCGGGACAGGCGGGCTCCTACAATGAGCAGTTCTTC. Encoded protein: CASSESGQAGSYNEQFF.

The rearrangement uses TRBV14 and TRBJ2-7; TRBD1 might be the D (5 bases). The length of the CDR3 is 17 residues. Per germline, CDR1 SGHDN and CDR2 FVKESK. V gave up 1 base and J gave up 1 base, with 17 bases separating them. Here the CDR3 reads CASSQGLGGPGSYEQYF. The CDR3 coding sequence is TGTGCCAGCAGCCAAGGGTTGGGCGGTCCAGGGTCCTACGAGCAGTACTTC.

The chain links TRBV2 to TRBJ2-1; 8 nucleotides agree with TRBD2. The CDR3 consists of 15 residues. V lost 5 bases, J lost 9 bases, and 12 bases stayed unmatched. Germline assignment: CDR1 SNHLY and CDR2 FYNNEI. The CDR3 nucleotides read TGTGCCAGCAGTCCGGGACTAGGCTTCGAGGGTGAGCAGTTCTTC. This translates into CASSPGLGFEGEQFF. Full variable domain (missing parts from reference TRBV2 and TRBJ2-1): EPEVTQTPSHQVTQMGQEVILRCVPISNHLYFYWYRQILGQKVEFLVSFYNNEISEKSEIFDDQFSVERPDGSNFTLKIRSTKLEDSAMYFCASSPGLGFEGEQFFGPGTRLTVL.

The V gene is TRBV19, the J gene TRBJ1-3; no clear D gene. CDR1 LNHDA and CDR2 SQIVND come from the germline V gene (reference sequence). The CDR3 consists of 14 residues. Trimming left V 3 bases short and J 0 bases short, with 6 bases between. The CDR3 DNA is TGTGCCAGTAGTATCGCCAGCTCTGGAAACACCATATATTTT. This translates into CASSIASSGNTIYF.

The gene calls are TRBV6-4 and TRBJ1-1; 11 bases agree with TRBD1. V lost 2 bases, J lost 4 bases, and 0 bases stayed unmatched. The CDR3 consists of 14 residues. Germline V gene sequence: CDR1 MRHNA, CDR2 SNTAGT. The DNA for the CDR3 is TGTGCCAGCAGTGACGGGACAGGGGGCACTGAAGCTTTCTTT. Residues: CASSDGTGGTEAFF.

The count of this clone is one. The chain recombines TRBV6-4 with TRBJ2-1; D not resolved. CDR1 MRHNA and CDR2 SNTAGT come from the germline V gene. The V end was cut by 5 bases, the J end by 5 bases, with 7 bases between. The CDR3 loop spans 12 amino acids. This CDR3 is CASSPGNNEQFF. CDR3 DNA: TGTGCCAGCAGTCCAGGCAACAATGAGCAGTTCTTC.

The chain carries TRBV11-2 and TRBJ2-1; D possibly corresponds to TRBD2 (5 bases). The V gene lost 3 bases and the J gene lost 7 bases, with 22 bases spanning the gap. The CDR3 runs to 17 residues. The V gene's germline CDR1 is SGHAT and CDR2 FQNNGV. The DNA for the CDR3 is TGTGCCAGCAGCTTCGAGATCGACTCGACGAGGGCAAATGAGCAGTTCTTC. It is translated as CASSFEIDSTRANEQFF.

CDR3 DNA: TGTGCCAGCAGTTTTCTGGGAGGGCTATACGAGCAGTACTTC. This gives the protein CASSFLGGLYEQYF. The chain carries TRBV6-2 or TRBV6-3 and TRBJ2-7; 7 nucleotides agree with TRBD2. The CDR3 has 14 amino acids. Trimming removed 4 bases from V and 4 bases from J; junction bases left unmatched: 7. Germline CDR1 MNHEY, CDR2 SVGEGT.

The rearrangement links TRBV28 to TRBJ2-7, with 10 bases fitting TRBD1. The J segment lost 1 base and the V segment lost 5 bases, leaving 2 bases of the junction unmatched. The CDR3 totals 14 residues. CDR1 is MDHEN, CDR2 SYDVKM, per germline. The CDR3 nucleotides read TGTGCCAGCAGTGACAGGGGGCCGTCCTACGAGCAGTACTTC. Translating gives CASSDRGPSYEQYF.

The chain combines TRBV15 with TRBJ2-1; D is unresolved. CDR3 length equals 12 residues. Germline V CDR1 and CDR2: LNHNV, YYDKDF (reference sequence). Trimming stripped 8 bases from V and 12 bases from J, with 17 bases between. The CDR3 DNA follows: TGTGCCACCCGAGGAGACTCCGCCAGGCAGTTCTTC. Amino acids: CATRGDSARQFF.

The chain is built from TRBV19 and TRBJ2-2; TRBD2 matches 9 bases. The CDR3 spans 15 residues. After removal of 3 bases from V and 5 bases from J, the junction contained 4 bases not matched to a gene. Looked up from germline, CDR1 is LNHDA and CDR2 is SQIVND (reference sequence). Here the CDR3 DNA reads TGTGCCAGTAGTATGGCGGGAGGGCCAACCGGGGAGCTGTTTTTT. It translates to CASSMAGGPTGELFF.

This chain joins TRBV11-3 and TRBJ1-4; D unclear. Germline CDR1 and CDR2: SGHNT and YENEEA. The V end lost 5 bases, the J end lost 6 bases, and 13 bases lay between the germline ends. This CDR3 spans 14 amino acids. Here the CDR3 reads CASSPRRVYEKLFF. In nucleotides, the CDR3 is TGTGCCAGCAGCCCCAGGAGGGTATATGAAAAACTGTTTTTT.

The rearrangement links TRBV6-2 or TRBV6-3 to TRBJ2-3; D is undetermined. Trimming took 4 bases from V and 6 from J, leaving 17 bases between them. The CDR3 has 15 amino acids. The germline gives CDR1 MNHEY, CDR2 SVGEGT. In DNA form, the CDR3 reads TGTGCCAGCAGTTTAATTAACCTACCCCGGGATACGCAGTATTTT. It codes for CASSLINLPRDTQYF.

This rearrangement joins TRBV11-3 to TRBJ2-7, with D possibly TRBD2 on 6 matching bases. Germline V gene sequence: CDR1 SGHNT, CDR2 YENEEA. Trimming left V 5 bases short and J 2 bases short, with 16 bases between. The CDR3 extends over 15 amino acids. The CDR3 here is CASSVGRAGPYEQYF. CDR3 sequence (DNA): TGTGCCAGCAGCGTGGGCAGGGCGGGGCCCTACGAGCAGTACTTC.

The rearrangement links TRBV7-8 to TRBJ1-1; 9 nucleotides line up with TRBD1. V shed 5 bases, J shed 4 bases, and the junction held 8 bases outside the gene matches. Germline lookup yields CDR1 SGHVS and CDR2 FQNEAQ. This CDR3 comprises 15 residues. CDR3 nucleotide sequence: TGTGCCAGCAGCCCCCGGGACAGGGTCTTCACTGAAGCTTTCTTT. Translated, it gives CASSPRDRVFTEAFF.

This chain links TRBV30 with TRBJ1-5; 7 bases are shared with TRBD1. V shed 1 base and J 4 bases; nucleotides not matched to a gene: 1. Germline CDR1 GTSNPN, CDR2 SVGIG (reference sequence). This CDR3 is built from 13 residues. The CDR3 region has the DNA TGTGCCTGGAGTGGGGACAGTAATCAGCCCCAGCATTTT. Translation: CAWSGDSNQPQHF.

Only one count was recorded for this clone. This rearrangement joins TRBV27 to TRBJ2-7; 7 bases agree with TRBD1. The V gene's germline CDR1 is MNHEY and CDR2 SMNVEV (reference sequence). The CDR3 extends over 13 amino acids. V gave up 5 bases and J gave up 1 base; unmatched junction bases: 2. The CDR3 is CASSPRGSYEQYF. The CDR3 nucleotides read TGTGCCAGCAGTCCCAGGGGGTCCTACGAGCAGTACTTC.

CDR3 DNA: TGCAGCGTTCTTGGAGGGTCGAATCAGCCCCAGCATTTT. It is translated as CSVLGGSNQPQHF. The chain couples TRBV29-1 to TRBJ1-5; D remains ambiguous. CDR3 length: 13 amino acids. In germline, CDR1 is SQVTM, CDR2 ANQGSEA. V was pared by 5 bases and J by 4 bases, with 12 bases between. The whole variable domain, remainder taken from reference TRBV29-1 and TRBJ1-5, is SAVISQKPSRDICQRGTSLTIQCQVDSQVTMMFWYRQQPGQSLTLIATANQGSEATYESGFVIDKFPISRPNLTFSTLTVSNMSPEDSSIYLCSVLGGSNQPQHFGDGTRLSIL.

The CDR3 nucleotides read TGCGCCAGCAGTGAGGGACTTCCATCGGGTACGCAGTATTTT. Protein sequence: CASSEGLPSGTQYF. The genes are TRBV10-2 and TRBJ2-3, with TRBD2 as a possible D gene (5 bases). V lost 2 bases to trimming and J lost 8 bases, with 14 bases between them. The CDR3 loop spans 14 amino acids. CDR1 and CDR2 (germline): WSHSY, SAAADI.

The genes are TRBV25-1 and TRBJ2-3; 11 bases align to TRBD1. In germline, CDR1 is MGHDK, CDR2 SYGVNS. The V segment lost 4 bases and the J segment 4 bases; nucleotides outside the gene matches: 4. This CDR3 contains 15 residues. The CDR3 bases are TGTGCCAGCAGTGGGGACAGGGGGAGTGCAGATACGCAGTATTTT. Protein: CASSGDRGSADTQYF. The whole variable domain, filled in from reference TRBV25-1 and TRBJ2-3, reads EADIYQTPRYLVIGTGKKITLECSQTMGHDKMYWYQQDPGMELHLIHYSYGVNSTEKGDLSSESTVSRIRTEHFPLTLESARPSHTSQYLCASSGDRGSADTQYFGPGTRLTVL.

The chain uses TRBV11-2 and TRBJ2-1; 8 nucleotides agree with TRBD1. Trimming at V came to 2 bases and at J to 2 bases, leaving 11 bases not matched to a gene. This CDR3 is 18 amino acids long. Germline V lookup: CDR1 SGHAT, CDR2 FQNNGV. The CDR3 loop is CASSLTRTGSRAYNEQFF. DNA of the CDR3: TGTGCCAGCAGCTTAACCCGGACAGGGTCCCGTGCCTACAATGAGCAGTTCTTC.

The V and J genes are TRBV2 and TRBJ1-6; 12 nucleotides align to TRBD1. The junction had 5 bases not matched to a gene; V was cut back by 6 bases and J by 11 bases. This CDR3 has 14 residues. The germline V gene has CDR1 SNHLY and CDR2 FYNNEI. The CDR3 nucleotides are TGTGCCAGCAGAAGGGGGACAGGGGGCGCACCCCTCCACTTT. This sequence encodes CASRRGTGGAPLHF. Variable domain in full (rest from reference TRBV2 and TRBJ1-6): EPEVTQTPSHQVTQMGQEVILRCVPISNHLYFYWYRQILGQKVEFLVSFYNNEISEKSEIFDDQFSVERPDGSNFTLKIRSTKLEDSAMYFCASRRGTGGAPLHFGNGTRLTVT.

The rearrangement joins TRBV11-2 to TRBJ2-1, with D unresolved. The CDR3 has 13 amino acids. CDR1 and CDR2 from the germline V gene are SGHAT and FQNNGV. Trimming pared 1 base from V and 6 bases from J, leaving 7 bases between. CDR3 in amino acids: CASSLAWANEQFF. Written as DNA, the CDR3 is TGTGCCAGCAGCTTAGCCTGGGCCAATGAGCAGTTCTTC.

The rearrangement uses TRBV9 and TRBJ2-1; 12 positions match TRBD2. There are 14 residues in the CDR3. Germline lookup yields CDR1 SGDLS and CDR2 YYNGEE. J gave up 7 bases and V 3 bases, and 2 bases lay outside the gene matches. CDR3 sequence reads: CASSETSGSNEQFF. As DNA, the CDR3 is TGTGCCAGCAGCGAGACTAGCGGGAGTAATGAGCAGTTCTTC.

V and J are TRBV28 and TRBJ1-1; D is perhaps TRBD1 (5 bases). Germline V lookup: CDR1 MDHEN, CDR2 SYDVKM. The germline V and J ends were trimmed by 6 bases and 3 bases, with 14 bases remaining between them. This CDR3 is 14 amino acids long. DNA of the CDR3: TGTGCCAGCAGCTCAGGGAACCCCGACACTGAAGCTTTCTTT. It codes for CASSSGNPDTEAFF.

V and J are TRBV4-3 and TRBJ2-1, with 10 nucleotides matching TRBD2. CDR1 and CDR2 (germline): LGHNA, YSLEER. This CDR3 is 16 amino acids long. V dropped 0 bases and J dropped 4; count of bases not matched to a gene: 3. CDR3 protein: CASSQDRAGGYNEQFF. The CDR3 DNA reads as TGCGCCAGCAGCCAAGATAGAGCGGGGGGGTACAATGAGCAGTTCTTC.